These T cell receptor beta chains were read from a single sample in a study of cytomegalovirus exposure and HLA in healthy donors. Clones were read by immunoSEQ multiplex PCR, and TCRdb kept only the in-frame ones, dropping some. This sample has fewer than 200,000 clones; approximately 80% occur once, and the top ten carry about 1.7%. Sequenced: PBMCs. The receptors derive from a woman younger than 30 in good health and CMV-seronegative. CDR3s include the opening cysteine and the closing phenylalanine or tryptophan. The D gene is left open where the match is weak. Clone size is stated in some rows and not others, as once, few, many or a class when expanded.

cdr3_aa	cdr3_nt	v_call	j_call	cdr3_length	clone_size	d_call
CAWSVEANYGYTF	TGTGCCTGGAGTGTAGAGGCTAACTATGGCTACACCTTC	TRBV30	TRBJ1-2	13	-	-
CASSLRSKGGYEQYF	TGTGCCAGCAGTTTACGATCAAAGGGAGGATACGAGCAGTACTTC	TRBV27	TRBJ2-7	15	-	-
CSVRQGGKNTEAFF	TGCAGCGTTCGACAGGGCGGTAAGAACACTGAAGCTTTCTTT	TRBV29-1	TRBJ1-1	14	-	TRBD1
CASSFGQGDYSPLHF	TGTGCCAGCAGTTTCGGACAGGGGGACTATTCACCCCTCCACTTT	TRBV7-9	TRBJ1-6	15	-	TRBD1
CASSLWSPTGGTEAFF	TGTGCCAGCAGCTTATGGAGCCCGACAGGGGGCACTGAAGCTTTCTTT	TRBV7-8	TRBJ1-1	16	-	TRBD1
CASSSTGDSGNTIYF	TGCGCCAGCAGCTCGACAGGAGACTCTGGAAACACCATATATTTT	TRBV5-1	TRBJ1-3	15	-	-
CASSQPGTDAVNSPLHF	TGTGCCAGCAGCCAACCCGGGACAGACGCTGTTAATTCACCCCTCCACTTT	TRBV4-2	TRBJ1-6	17	-	TRBD1
CATLTSGGLDTQYF	TGTGCCACCTTGACTAGCGGGGGGTTAGATACGCAGTATTTT	TRBV2	TRBJ2-3	14	-	TRBD2
CASSLGGTGELFF	TGTGCCAGCAGCTTAGGCGGTACCGGGGAGCTGTTTTTT	TRBV11-2	TRBJ2-2	13	-	-
CASSYTPALNNEQFF	TGTGCCAGCAGTTACACTCCTGCGCTTAACAATGAGCAGTTCTTC	TRBV6-6	TRBJ2-1	15	-	-
CASSVASEPPSGNTIYF	TGTGCCAGCAGCGTAGCATCTGAGCCCCCCTCTGGAAACACCATATATTTT	TRBV9	TRBJ1-3	17	-	-
CASSSRRSGLDGYTF	TGTGCCAGTAGTAGTCGCCGATCAGGGCTCGACGGCTACACCTTC	TRBV19	TRBJ1-2	15	-	-
CASSLADRTNEKLFF	TGCGCCAGCAGCTTGGCGGACAGGACTAATGAAAAACTGTTTTTT	TRBV5-1	TRBJ1-4	15	-	TRBD1
CATQKSSGSREQYF	TGTGCCACCCAAAAGTCTAGCGGGAGTCGTGAGCAGTACTTC	TRBV6-5	TRBJ2-7	14	once	TRBD2
CASSLERARIFSYNEQFF	TGTGCCAGCAGCTTAGAGCGAGCGCGCATCTTCTCCTACAATGAGCAGTTCTTC	TRBV11-3	TRBJ2-1	18	-	-
CARSSGQGKSYEQYF	TGTGCCAGAAGCTCGGGACAGGGGAAGTCCTACGAGCAGTACTTC	TRBV5-3	TRBJ2-7	15	-	TRBD1
CASNRDRPNEKLFF	TGTGCCAGCAACCGGGACAGGCCGAATGAAAAACTGTTTTTT	TRBV5-8	TRBJ1-4	14	-	TRBD1
CASSLGGRGGRGYTF	TGTGCCAGCAGCTTAGGAGGGCGTGGGGGCCGAGGCTACACCTTC	TRBV11-2	TRBJ1-2	15	-	-
CASSRQPNQPQHF	TGTGCCAGCAGCAGACAGCCCAATCAGCCCCAGCATTTT	TRBV6-1	TRBJ1-5	13	once	-
CASSLITGGANTGELFF	TGTGCCAGCAGCTTGATCACAGGGGGCGCGAACACCGGGGAGCTGTTTTTT	TRBV5-6	TRBJ2-2	17	once	TRBD1
CASSEGVAGDPGELFF	TGTGCCAGCAGTGAGGGAGTAGCGGGAGACCCCGGGGAGCTGTTTTTT	TRBV25-1	TRBJ2-2	16	-	TRBD2
CASSPTHRIGYTF	TGCGCCAGCAGTCCCACTCACAGGATTGGCTACACCTTC	TRBV23-1	TRBJ1-2	13	-	-
CASSTLAGGGTGELFF	TGTGCCAGTAGTACTCTAGCGGGAGGAGGCACCGGGGAGCTGTTTTTT	TRBV19	TRBJ2-2	16	-	TRBD2
CASSSEMRANYGYTF	TGTGCCAGCAGTTCCGAGATGAGGGCTAACTATGGCTACACCTTC	TRBV28	TRBJ1-2	15	-	-
CASSYGVAGGPGEQYF	TGTGCCAGCAGTTACGGGGTAGCGGGAGGGCCGGGTGAGCAGTACTTC	TRBV6-5	TRBJ2-7	16	-	TRBD2
CAISDENDNEQFF	TGTGCCATCAGTGACGAGAACGACAATGAGCAGTTCTTC	TRBV10-3	TRBJ2-1	13	-	-
CASSLGPSGRAGSTEQYF	TGTGCCAGCAGCTTAGGCCCTAGCGGGAGGGCCGGGTCTACCGAGCAGTACTTC	TRBV7-2	TRBJ2-7	18	-	TRBD2
CASSYRSNEQFF	TGTGCCAGCAGTTACCGGTCCAATGAGCAGTTCTTC	TRBV6-5	TRBJ2-1	12	few	-
CARGGWDREYYEQYF	TGTGCCAGGGGGGGGTGGGACAGGGAATACTACGAGCAGTACTTC	TRBV5-3	TRBJ2-7	15	-	TRBD1
CASSLLQGGYTF	TGTGCCAGCAGTTTATTGCAGGGCGGCTACACCTTC	TRBV28	TRBJ1-2	12	-	-
CASSSEGDSRNTIYF	TGTGCCAGCAGTTCCGAGGGGGACAGCAGAAACACCATATATTTT	TRBV6-5	TRBJ1-3	15	-	TRBD1
CASSLDRGYGYTF	TGTGCCAGCAGCTTAGACAGGGGCTATGGCTACACCTTC	TRBV11-2	TRBJ1-2	13	-	-
CASRLAATYEQYF	TGTGCCAGTAGACTAGCGGCTACCTACGAGCAGTACTTC	TRBV2	TRBJ2-7	13	-	TRBD2
CASSPSRSAYNEQFF	TGCGCCAGCAGCCCTAGTCGGAGCGCTTACAATGAGCAGTTCTTC	TRBV4-3	TRBJ2-1	15	-	-
CASSVELDTEAFF	TGCGCCAGCAGCGTAGAGTTGGACACTGAAGCTTTCTTT	TRBV5-1	TRBJ1-1	13	few	-
CASRKAGQSKLFF	TGCGCCAGCAGAAAAGCGGGACAATCAAAACTGTTTTTT	TRBV4-3	TRBJ1-4	13	-	-
CSVGGRMNTEAFF	TGCAGCGTGGGGGGACGGATGAACACTGAAGCTTTCTTT	TRBV29-1	TRBJ1-1	13	-	-
CASLDRVEETQYF	TGTGCCAGCCTTGACAGGGTCGAAGAGACCCAGTACTTC	TRBV27	TRBJ2-5	13	-	TRBD1
CASSTRGKPWF	TGTGCCAGCAGTACCCGGGGAAAACCGTGGTTC	TRBV28	TRBJ2-4	11	-	-
CASRETGGGDEQYF	TGTGCCAGCAGAGAAACAGGGGGCGGCGACGAGCAGTACTTC	TRBV2	TRBJ2-7	14	-	TRBD1
CASSVFSPRAFTDTQYF	TGTGCCAGCAGCGTCTTCAGTCCGCGGGCCTTTACAGATACGCAGTATTTT	TRBV9	TRBJ2-3	17	-	-
CASSWGTGDEKLFF	TGCGCCAGCAGCTGGGGGACAGGGGATGAAAAACTGTTTTTT	TRBV5-1	TRBJ1-4	14	-	TRBD1